A selection of T cell receptor beta chains follows, all from one sample in a study of identical twins. TCRdb independently ran MiXCR on the 5' RACE reads; one entry per CDR3 protein. The data show about 810,000 distinct CDR3 sequences, about 12% seen once. Separately, the same data were catalogued under a study of yellow fever vaccine responses in identical twins.

The specimen sequenced was PBMCs. The receptors here all came from a woman between 18 and 30 years old in good health. The CDR3 runs from the conserved cysteine through the conserved F or W. Fields, in order: D gene, clone size, J gene, V gene, CDR3 protein, CDR3 DNA. D genes are given only for firm matches. Clone size, where shown, is once, few, many, or a class for clones that have expanded.

. | . | TRBJ1-5 | TRBV5-1 | CASSLTGPYSNQPQHF | TGCGCCAGCAGCTTGACAGGCCCGTATAGCAATCAGCCCCAGCATTTT
TRBD1 | . | TRBJ1-3 | TRBV29-1 | CSASGAGGTVGNTIYF | TGCAGCGCCTCAGGGGCAGGGGGAACGGTGGGAAACACCATATATTTT
TRBD1 | few | TRBJ2-2 | TRBV20-1 | CSARYSDGTGGEAGELFF | TGCAGTGCCAGATATTCAGACGGGACAGGGGGCGAGGCCGGGGAGCTGTTTTTT
TRBD2 | few | TRBJ2-7 | TRBV12-3/TRBV12-4 | CASSLAGAEYEQYF | TGTGCCAGCAGTCTAGCGGGAGCCGAATACGAGCAGTACTTC
TRBD2 | few | TRBJ2-3 | TRBV12-3/TRBV12-4 | CASRAGGATDTQYF | TGTGCCAGCAGAGCGGGGGGGGCCACAGATACGCAGTATTTT
. | few | TRBJ2-7 | TRBV7-2 | CASSLEAIYEQYF | TGTGCCAGCAGCTTAGAGGCTATCTACGAGCAGTACTTC
TRBD1 | . | TRBJ2-2 | TRBV3-1 | CASSRQGTNTGELFF | TGTGCCAGCAGCCGACAGGGAACGAACACCGGGGAGCTGTTTTTT
. | . | TRBJ2-7 | TRBV12-5 | CASGGRGGIRYEQYF | TGTGCTAGTGGCGGAAGGGGGGGGATCCGTTACGAGCAGTACTTC
. | few | TRBJ2-3 | TRBV20-1 | CSAREYQRSTDTQYF | TGCAGTGCTAGAGAATACCAGCGGAGCACAGATACGCAGTATTTT
. | . | TRBJ2-2 | TRBV4-1 | CASSRNFREKTGELFF | TGCGCCAGCAGCCGGAATTTCAGGGAAAAGACCGGGGAGCTGTTTTTT
. | many | TRBJ2-5 | TRBV29-1 | CSVNSDAEYF | TGCAGCGTCAACTCGGACGCGGAGTACTTC
. | many | TRBJ1-4 | TRBV5-1 | CASSLDPGRNEKLFF | TGCGCCAGCAGCTTGGATCCTGGCAGGAATGAAAAACTGTTTTTT
. | many | TRBJ1-3 | TRBV28 | CASSLAGVGNTIYF | TGTGCCAGCAGTTTAGCAGGGGTCGGAAACACCATATATTTT
TRBD2 | . | TRBJ2-2 | TRBV10-3 | CATRQGLAGMTGELFF | TGTGCCACCCGCCAGGGACTAGCGGGAATGACCGGGGAGCTGTTTTTT
. | many | TRBJ1-5 | TRBV12-3/TRBV12-4 | CASRYDSGNQPQHF | TGTGCCAGCAGATACGACAGCGGTAATCAGCCCCAGCATTTT
. | . | TRBJ2-7 | TRBV28 | CASSFSTSSYEQYF | TGTGCCAGCTCCTTCTCCACTAGCTCCTACGAGCAGTACTTC
TRBD1 | many | TRBJ2-2 | TRBV12-3/TRBV12-4 | CASSPTGDTGELFF | TGTGCCAGCAGCCCGACAGGGGACACCGGGGAGCTGTTTTTT
. | few | TRBJ2-3 | TRBV9 | CASSESTRGTDTQYF | TGTGCCAGCAGCGAAAGTACCAGGGGCACAGATACGCAGTATTTT
. | . | TRBJ2-5 | TRBV9 | CASSPRGIQETQYF | TGTGCCAGCAGCCCCCGGGGAATCCAAGAGACCCAGTACTTC
. | . | TRBJ1-1 | TRBV11-2 | CASRRPGYRDTEAFF | TGTGCCAGCAGGCGACCAGGGTACCGGGACACTGAAGCTTTCTTT
. | many | TRBJ2-1 | TRBV6-5 | CASSYGTRVNEQFF | TGTGCCAGCAGTTATGGGACCAGAGTCAATGAGCAGTTCTTC
TRBD1 | few | TRBJ1-5 | TRBV20-1 | CSAGGQGPQPQHF | TGCAGTGCGGGGGGACAGGGGCCTCAGCCCCAGCATTTT
TRBD1 | many | TRBJ1-6 | TRBV5-5 | CASSARQGVDSPLHF | TGTGCCAGCAGCGCCCGACAGGGCGTTGATTCACCCCTCCACTTT
. | many | TRBJ2-2 | TRBV14 | CASSQHTGELFF | TGTGCCAGCAGCCAACACACCGGGGAGCTGTTTTTT
TRBD2 | . | TRBJ2-1 | TRBV2 | CASSSTSGGANNEQFF | TGTGCCAGCAGTTCAACTAGCGGGGGGGCCAACAATGAGCAGTTCTTC
. | . | TRBJ2-1 | TRBV28 | CASSYYGFPSNEQFF | TGTGCCAGCAGTTACTACGGGTTTCCATCCAATGAGCAGTTCTTC
. | few | TRBJ2-1 | TRBV6-5 | CASSYGDSNEQFF | TGTGCCAGCAGTTATGGCGACAGCAATGAGCAGTTCTTC
. | . | TRBJ2-4 | TRBV28 | CASRQQGPRNIQYF | TGTGCCAGCAGACAACAGGGCCCAAGAAACATTCAGTACTTC
. | few | TRBJ2-4 | TRBV6-5 | CASSLAAKNIQYF | TGTGCCAGCAGTTTGGCAGCCAAAAACATTCAGTACTTC
. | . | TRBJ1-5 | TRBV20-1 | CSASFAGHDQPQHF | TGCAGTGCTAGTTTTGCGGGGCACGATCAGCCCCAGCATTTT
TRBD1 | few | TRBJ1-5 | TRBV20-1 | CSAIPGGTEPQHF | TGCAGTGCTATCCCAGGGGGGACGGAGCCCCAGCATTTT
. | many | TRBJ2-1 | TRBV5-1 | CASSTTRGVEQFF | TGCGCCAGCAGCACAACTCGGGGCGTCGAGCAGTTCTTC
. | . | TRBJ1-1 | TRBV5-6 | CASSFTRSGGSEAFF | TGTGCCAGCAGCTTTACTCGGTCGGGTGGCTCTGAAGCTTTCTTT
TRBD1 | few | TRBJ2-7 | TRBV7-9 | CASSSRTGQGVYEQYF | TGTGCCAGCAGCTCCCGAACGGGACAGGGGGTCTACGAGCAGTACTTC
TRBD2 | few | TRBJ2-3 | TRBV2 | CASSELAGARSTDTQYF | TGTGCCAGCAGTGAACTAGCGGGGGCCCGAAGCACAGATACGCAGTATTTT
. | . | TRBJ1-1 | TRBV3-1 | CASSQRVVNTEAFF | TGTGCCAGCAGCCAACGGGTCGTGAACACTGAAGCTTTCTTT
. | . | TRBJ2-1 | TRBV2 | CASKAAYNEQFF | TGTGCCAGCAAGGCAGCGTACAATGAGCAGTTCTTC
TRBD2 | . | TRBJ2-7 | TRBV29-1 | CSVELSGTGYEQYF | TGCAGCGTTGAATTAAGCGGGACGGGCTACGAGCAGTACTTC
. | few | TRBJ2-1 | TRBV24-1 | CATSDYDATRDNEQFF | TGTGCCACCAGTGATTATGATGCGACTAGGGACAATGAGCAGTTCTTC
. | . | TRBJ2-5 | TRBV5-1 | CASSWKETQYF | TGCGCCAGCAGCTGGAAAGAGACCCAGTACTTC
. | few | TRBJ2-3 | TRBV6-5 | CASSYSIILGERRDTQYF | TGTGCCAGCAGTTACTCGATTATCCTTGGGGAGCGCAGGGATACGCAGTATTTT
. | . | TRBJ1-4 | TRBV2 | CASSENAGGAEKLFF | TGTGCCAGCAGTGAGAACGCGGGGGGTGCTGAAAAACTGTTTTTT
TRBD2 | few | TRBJ2-1 | TRBV28 | CASMWREGLDEQFF | TGTGCCAGCATGTGGCGGGAGGGCCTGGATGAGCAGTTCTTC
. | few | TRBJ2-2 | TRBV12-3/TRBV12-4 | CASSLVFGPGELFF | TGTGCCAGCAGTTTAGTTTTCGGCCCCGGGGAGCTGTTTTTT
TRBD1 | . | TRBJ1-4 | TRBV2 | CASQIQGQVNEKLFF | TGTGCCAGCCAAATACAGGGACAGGTGAATGAAAAACTGTTTTTT
. | few | TRBJ1-2 | TRBV29-1 | CSVEDRTF | TGCAGCGTTGAGGACCGTACCTTC
TRBD1 | . | TRBJ2-1 | TRBV20-1 | CSARGQGAKNEQFF | TGCAGTGCTAGAGGGCAGGGGGCGAAGAATGAGCAGTTCTTC
TRBD1 | . | TRBJ2-5 | TRBV2 | CASSEWTGGETQYF | TGTGCCAGCAGTGAATGGACAGGGGGAGAGACCCAGTACTTC
. | . | TRBJ1-1 | TRBV28 | CASSFRKNTEAFF | TGTGCCAGCAGTTTTCGGAAGAACACTGAAGCTTTCTTT
. | . | TRBJ1-2 | TRBV19 | CASSNDINYGYTF | TGTGCCAGTAGTAACGACATTAACTATGGCTACACCTTC
. | . | TRBJ1-4 | TRBV3-1 | CASSQPDGNEKLFF | TGTGCCAGCAGCCAACCGGACGGTAATGAAAAACTGTTTTTT
TRBD1 | many | TRBJ1-6 | TRBV12-3/TRBV12-4 | CASRFGTGGGSPLHF | TGTGCCAGCAGGTTTGGAACAGGGGGGGGTTCACCCCTCCACTTT
. | . | TRBJ2-7 | TRBV12-3/TRBV12-4 | CASSASRGNEQYF | TGTGCCAGCAGTGCATCAAGGGGTAACGAGCAGTACTTC
TRBD2 | . | TRBJ2-3 | TRBV7-7 | CASSYFLRGGSTDTQYF | TGTGCCAGCAGCTACTTTTTACGGGGGGGAAGCACAGATACGCAGTATTTT
TRBD1 | few | TRBJ2-3 | TRBV28 | CASSVQGDTQYF | TGTGCCAGCAGTGTACAGGGGGATACGCAGTATTTT
TRBD1 | few | TRBJ1-1 | TRBV2 | CASTQRTGGRNTEAFF | TGTGCCAGCACTCAACGGACAGGGGGAAGGAACACTGAAGCTTTCTTT
TRBD1 | . | TRBJ1-1 | TRBV5-1 | CANGQGEAFF | TGCGCCAACGGACAGGGTGAAGCTTTCTTT
. | many | TRBJ1-1 | TRBV14 | CASSESGTEAFF | TGTGCCAGCAGCGAGTCGGGAACTGAAGCTTTCTTT